The 19 T cell receptor beta chains listed next were all sequenced from one sample in a study of cytomegalovirus exposure and HLA in healthy donors. TCRdb's copy holds only in-frame clones and misses some; the assay was immunoSEQ multiplex PCR. The profile shows fewer than 250,000 clones, 80% to 90% of them singletons. The sample was PBMCs. The receptor source for this set is a man aged 18 to 29 in good health and CMV-seronegative.

The rearrangement joins TRBV7-9 to TRBJ1-1; D uncertain. This CDR3 has 12 residues. Per germline, CDR1 SEHNR and CDR2 FQNEAQ (reference sequence). The germline V and J ends were trimmed by 3 bases and 1 base, with 3 bases remaining between them. The CDR3 bases are TGTGCCAGCAGCTTCAAGAACACTGAAGCTTTCTTT. It is translated as CASSFKNTEAFF.

The CDR3 spells CAKTAGGLDNEQFF. The CDR3 DNA is TGTGCCAAGACCGCAGGGGGCTTGGACAATGAGCAGTTCTTC. V and J are TRBV7-2 and TRBJ2-1; 8 bases map to TRBD1. J gave up 5 bases and V 10 bases, and 10 bases lay outside the gene matches. Germline V gene lookup returns CDR1 SGHTA and CDR2 FQGNSA. The CDR3 has 14 amino acids.

The J gene is TRBJ2-3, the V gene TRBV10-1, with D perhaps matching TRBD2 (6 bases). This CDR3 comprises 15 residues. V was trimmed by 9 bases and J by 0 bases, leaving 16 bases between them. Germline V gene lookup returns CDR1 WNHNN and CDR2 SYGVQD (reference sequence). The DNA for the CDR3 is TGCGCCAGGACAAGTAGGGGACTGAGCACAGATACGCAGTATTTT. This translates into CARTSRGLSTDTQYF.

The V gene is TRBV7-2, the J gene TRBJ2-1; 10 bases are a match to TRBD1. J gave up 7 bases and V 3 bases, and 3 bases lay outside the gene matches. This CDR3 has 14 amino acids. Germline V gene lookup returns CDR1 SGHTA and CDR2 FQGNSA. Here the CDR3 DNA reads TGTGCCAGCAGCTTTGACAGGGGGCGGAATGAGCAGTTCTTC. Encoded protein: CASSFDRGRNEQFF.

V usage is TRBV2 and J usage is TRBJ2-2; 7 nucleotides match TRBD1. V trimming: 2 bases; J trimming: 2 bases; junction bases outside the gene matches: 26. CDR3 length: 23 residues. Germline V gives CDR1 SNHLY, CDR2 FYNNEI. In DNA, the CDR3 is TGTGCCAGCAGTGAATGGCCGTCCTACCCGCCGAGCGAAGACAGGGTAAACACCGGGGAGCTGTTTTTT. It specifies CASSEWPSYPPSEDRVNTGELFF.

This sequence joins TRBV27 and TRBJ2-5; 10 bases map to TRBD2. The length of the CDR3 is 15 residues. Germline CDR1 MNHEY, CDR2 SMNVEV (reference sequence). V dropped 6 bases and J dropped 7; count of bases not matched to a gene: 11. The CDR3 DNA reads as TGTGCCAGCAGCCTTACTAGCGGGGTTCCTCGGACCCAGTACTTC. Its translation: CASSLTSGVPRTQYF.

This clone was recorded once. The chain is built from TRBV19 and TRBJ2-7, with 7 bases matching TRBD2. Per the germline V gene, CDR1 is LNHDA and CDR2 is SQIVND (reference sequence). CDR3 length: 15 residues. V lost 8 bases and J lost 0; bases outside the gene matches: 10. For the CDR3, the DNA is TGTGCCAGTTCGACGGGACCGGGGGGCTCCTACGAGCAGTACTTC. Translated, it gives CASSTGPGGSYEQYF.

The V gene is TRBV7-8, the J gene TRBJ2-5; 7 bases are shared with TRBD1. J gave up 5 bases and V 1 base, and 4 bases lay outside the gene matches. The CDR3 consists of 14 residues. Germline assignment: CDR1 SGHVS and CDR2 FQNEAQ. This CDR3 is CASSLGGQRETQYF. CDR3 DNA: TGTGCCAGCAGCTTAGGGGGACAGAGGGAGACCCAGTACTTC.

This clone was found once. This chain joins TRBV27 and TRBJ1-4; unclear D gene. V was trimmed by 8 bases and J by 1 base, leaving 11 bases between them. This CDR3 spans 14 amino acids. CDR1 and CDR2 from the germline V gene are MNHEY and SMNVEV (reference sequence). CDR3 amino acids: CASRPPGTNEKLFF. The DNA of the CDR3 is TGTGCCAGCCGCCCCCCGGGAACTAATGAAAAACTGTTTTTT.

This sequence joins TRBV5-1 and TRBJ2-5, with TRBD2 identical over 8 bases. The trim removed 1 base at V and 1 base at J, leaving 3 bases unmatched. This CDR3 spans 15 amino acids. Germline-derived CDR1 and CDR2 are SGHRS and YFSETQ. CDR3 region: CASSLFTSGQETQYF. The CDR3 nucleotides read TGCGCCAGCAGCTTGTTTACTAGCGGCCAAGAGACCCAGTACTTC. Variable domain in full (rest from reference TRBV5-1 and TRBJ2-5): KAGVTQTPRYLIKTRGQQVTLSCSPISGHRSVSWYQQTPGQGLQFLFEYFSETQRNKGNFPGRFSGRQFSNSRSEMNVSTLELGDSALYLCASSLFTSGQETQYFGPGTRLLVL.

The V and J genes are TRBV19 and TRBJ2-2, with TRBD2 matching 13 bases. Trimming took 5 bases from V and 0 from J; bases not matched to a gene: 3. CDR1 LNHDA and CDR2 SQIVND come from the germline V gene (reference sequence). There are 17 residues in the CDR3. CDR3 in amino acids: CASSVGTSGANTGELFF. As DNA, the CDR3 is TGTGCCAGTAGTGTCGGGACTAGCGGGGCGAACACCGGGGAGCTGTTTTTT.

This clone appeared a single time. The gene calls are TRBV7-2 and TRBJ2-3; 8 bases line up with TRBD2. The CDR3 sequence is 14 residues long. Trimming took 6 bases from V and 5 from J; bases not matched to a gene: 7. The germline V gene has CDR1 SGHTA and CDR2 FQGNSA. The CDR3 sequence: CASSYGGAGDTQYF. The CDR3 DNA reads TGTGCCAGCAGTTACGGGGGGGCTGGAGATACGCAGTATTTT.

V gene TRBV11-3 combines with J gene TRBJ2-1; D is possibly TRBD2 (6 bases). Trimming removed 1 base from V and 1 base from J, with 11 bases in between. Per germline, CDR1 SGHNT and CDR2 YENEEA. This CDR3 comprises 16 residues. The CDR3 loop reads CASSLGGGGSYNEQFF. CDR3 DNA sequence: TGTGCCAGCAGCTTAGGAGGTGGGGGGTCCTACAATGAGCAGTTCTTC.

There are a few counts of this clone. V and J are TRBV7-3 and TRBJ2-2; D might be TRBD1 (5 bases). The CDR3 is made up of 15 amino acids. V was clipped by 1 base and J by 0 bases, with 6 bases between them. The germline CDR1 and CDR2 sequences are SGHTA and FQGTGA. CDR3 residues: CASSLRTSNTGELFF. CDR3 DNA: TGTGCCAGCAGCTTAAGGACATCGAACACCGGGGAGCTGTTTTTT.

The V gene is TRBV4-3, the J gene TRBJ2-1; TRBD2 might be the D (6 bases). CDR1 LGHNA and CDR2 YSLEER come from the germline V gene. V dropped 4 bases and J dropped 6 bases, with 13 bases sitting between them. The CDR3 has 14 residues. The chain's CDR3 is CASSPQGGANEQFF. The CDR3 DNA is TGCGCCAGCAGCCCCCAGGGCGGGGCCAATGAGCAGTTCTTC.

This sequence joins TRBV15 and TRBJ2-3; 7 bases match TRBD2. Looked up from germline, CDR1 is LNHNV and CDR2 is YYDKDF (reference sequence). V lost 5 bases, J lost 6 bases, and 8 bases stayed unmatched. This CDR3 contains 14 residues. The CDR3 DNA is TGTGCCACCAGCGCGCGGGAGCTCGAGGATACGCAGTATTTT. It specifies CATSARELEDTQYF.

The chain uses TRBV7-2 and TRBJ1-1; no clear D. Trimming shortened V by 2 bases and J by 3 bases, and 7 bases separated the two germline ends. The CDR3 consists of 13 residues. Germline loops: CDR1 SGHTA, CDR2 FQGNSA. Written as DNA, the CDR3 is TGTGCCAGCAGCTTAATTCGGGACACTGAAGCTTTCTTT. Translation gives CASSLIRDTEAFF.

The genes are TRBV7-2 and TRBJ1-1; D is undetermined. V was pared by 2 bases and J by 1 base, with 8 bases between. Germline-derived CDR1 and CDR2 are SGHTA and FQGNSA. CDR3 length: 14 amino acids. CDR3 nucleotides: TGTGCCAGCAGCTTAATCAGGTGGAACACTGAAGCTTTCTTT. Its translation: CASSLIRWNTEAFF.

The chain uses TRBV6-5 and TRBJ1-6; 7 nucleotides line up with TRBD1. V dropped 6 bases and J dropped 6; count of bases not matched to a gene: 5. Germline V gene sequence: CDR1 MNHEY, CDR2 SVGAGI. This CDR3 has 14 amino acids. The CDR3, as DNA: TGTGCCAGCAGCTGGACAGGTCTTAATTCACCCCTCCACTTT. Protein product: CASSWTGLNSPLHF.